Described below is a single T cell receptor beta chain sequence and its context. Its antigen is unidentified. Second-dose timings of about 4 or about 12 weeks were pooled. This sample was included in a study of T cell responses to AZD1222 COVID-19 vaccine. Study results and caveats: Among the donors, most were white British and more were female, and clonal diversity was possibly underestimated. Every sample of the repertoires postdated the peak T cell response.

Assay used: immunoSEQ multiplex PCR; TCRdb lists only in-frame clones, some missing. This repertoire shows about 110,000 clones, about 88% found once; its top ten account for 44%. Germline assignment: CDR1 LNHDA and CDR2 SQIVND (reference sequence). With 6 bases removed from V and 0 bases from J, the gap between germline ends came to 15 bases. The CDR3 is made up of 16 amino acids. The clonotype was recovered from an adult who received the AZD1222 COVID-19 vaccine. The chain combines TRBV19 with TRBJ1-5; no definite D call. The sample consisted of peripheral blood, taken 28 days after the second AZD1222 dose. The CDR3 sequence: CASSPPQPTSNQPQHF. Written as DNA, the CDR3 is TGTGCCAGTAGCCCCCCCCAACCTACTAGCAATCAGCCCCAGCATTTT. The entire variable domain, with the rest obtained from reference TRBV19 and TRBJ1-5, is as follows: DGGITQSPKYLFRKEGQNVTLSCEQNLNHDAMYWYRQDPGQGLRLIYYSQIVNDFQKGDIAEGYSVSREKKESFPLTVTSAQKNPTAFYLCASSPPQPTSNQPQHFGDGTRLSIL.